This is a list of T cell receptor beta chains from one sample in a study of blood T cells in healthy people across ages. TCRdb re-called the 5' RACE reads through MiXCR, storing one row per CDR3 protein. The sample holds roughly 1.4 million distinct CDR3 sequences, around 55% seen once. Sequenced material: blood. The source is a man in his late teens or twenties in good health. Both conserved end residues are part of each CDR3. D genes are given only for firm matches. Clone size, where shown, is once, few, many, or a class for clones that have expanded.

d_call: .
v_call: TRBV6-1
clone_size: .
j_call: TRBJ2-5
cdr3_aa: CASSEEWWVRGEQYF
cdr3_nt: TGTGCCAGCAGTGAAGAGTGGTGGGTCCGAGGGGAGCAGTACTTC

d_call: .
v_call: TRBV4-2
clone_size: .
j_call: TRBJ1-2
cdr3_aa: CASSKPSGGVNYGYTF
cdr3_nt: TGTGCCAGCAGCAAGCCTTCGGGGGGTGTTAACTATGGCTACACCTTC

d_call: .
v_call: TRBV20-1
clone_size: .
j_call: TRBJ2-1
cdr3_aa: CSASWGGPGNEQFF
cdr3_nt: TGCAGTGCTAGTTGGGGGGGGCCGGGGAATGAGCAGTTCTTC

d_call: .
v_call: TRBV29-1
clone_size: .
j_call: TRBJ1-2
cdr3_aa: CSVAPREGGYTF
cdr3_nt: TGCAGCGTTGCCCCCAGGGAAGGAGGCTACACCTTC

d_call: .
v_call: TRBV4-2
clone_size: .
j_call: TRBJ1-4
cdr3_aa: CASSFPGIGEKLFF
cdr3_nt: TGTGCCAGCAGCTTCCCAGGAATTGGTGAAAAACTGTTTTTT

d_call: .
v_call: TRBV15
clone_size: .
j_call: TRBJ2-4
cdr3_aa: CATSRQAIEDIQYF
cdr3_nt: TGTGCCACCAGCAGACAGGCCATTGAGGACATTCAGTACTTC

d_call: .
v_call: TRBV20-1
clone_size: .
j_call: TRBJ1-2
cdr3_aa: CSARGLRQNYPYGYTF
cdr3_nt: TGCAGTGCTAGAGGGTTGAGACAGAACTATCCCTATGGCTACACCTTC

d_call: .
v_call: TRBV5-1
clone_size: .
j_call: TRBJ2-3
cdr3_aa: CASSGTGIDGDTQYF
cdr3_nt: TGCGCCAGCAGCGGCACAGGTATCGATGGAGATACGCAGTATTTT

d_call: .
v_call: TRBV21-1
clone_size: .
j_call: TRBJ2-5
cdr3_aa: CASSKVASGRASEQYF
cdr3_nt: TGTGCCAGCAGCAAAGTTGCTAGCGGGAGGGCTAGTGAGCAGTACTTC

d_call: TRBD2
v_call: TRBV10-3
clone_size: few
j_call: TRBJ2-5
cdr3_aa: CAIAPSGDHSGETQYF
cdr3_nt: TGTGCCATCGCTCCTAGCGGGGATCACTCAGGGGAGACCCAGTACTTC

d_call: TRBD2
v_call: TRBV12-3/TRBV12-4
clone_size: .
j_call: TRBJ2-3
cdr3_aa: CASSETGGSDTQYF
cdr3_nt: TGTGCCAGCAGTGAAACCGGGGGGTCCGATACGCAGTATTTT

d_call: .
v_call: TRBV5-1
clone_size: .
j_call: TRBJ1-3
cdr3_aa: CASSLEAPGSGNTIYF
cdr3_nt: TGCGCCAGCAGCTTGGAGGCTCCGGGGAGCGGAAACACCATATATTTT

d_call: TRBD1
v_call: TRBV28
clone_size: .
j_call: TRBJ2-2
cdr3_aa: CASSPDRGDGELFF
cdr3_nt: TGTGCCAGCAGCCCTGACAGGGGGGACGGGGAGCTGTTTTTT

d_call: .
v_call: TRBV5-1
clone_size: many
j_call: TRBJ2-7
cdr3_aa: CASSLYGGSKYEQYF
cdr3_nt: TGCGCCAGCAGCTTGTATGGGGGATCCAAATACGAGCAGTACTTC

d_call: .
v_call: TRBV6-2/TRBV6-3
clone_size: .
j_call: TRBJ1-1
cdr3_aa: CASSYGATEAFF
cdr3_nt: TGTGCCAGCAGTTATGGGGCAACTGAAGCTTTCTTT

d_call: TRBD2
v_call: TRBV5-1
clone_size: .
j_call: TRBJ2-5
cdr3_aa: CASSKNLAAQETQYF
cdr3_nt: TGCGCCAGCAGCAAGAACCTAGCGGCCCAAGAGACCCAGTACTTC

d_call: .
v_call: TRBV6-1
clone_size: many
j_call: TRBJ2-1
cdr3_aa: CASSESDGTPPYNEQFF
cdr3_nt: TGTGCCAGCAGTGAAAGCGACGGGACACCTCCCTACAATGAGCAGTTCTTC

d_call: .
v_call: TRBV12-3/TRBV12-4
clone_size: .
j_call: TRBJ1-1
cdr3_aa: CASSPAAENTEAFF
cdr3_nt: TGTGCCAGCAGTCCCGCCGCAGAGAACACTGAAGCTTTCTTT

d_call: .
v_call: TRBV20-1
clone_size: few
j_call: TRBJ2-7
cdr3_aa: CSARDLGAGFSAYEQYF
cdr3_nt: TGCAGTGCTAGAGATCTGGGGGCGGGGTTCTCTGCCTACGAGCAGTACTTC

d_call: .
v_call: TRBV4-1
clone_size: once
j_call: TRBJ2-1
cdr3_aa: CASSLPQGAREQFF
cdr3_nt: TGCGCCAGCAGCCTCCCACAGGGAGCGCGGGAGCAGTTCTTC

d_call: .
v_call: TRBV27
clone_size: .
j_call: TRBJ2-3
cdr3_aa: CASTEWAEGTDTQYF
cdr3_nt: TGTGCCAGCACAGAATGGGCAGAAGGCACAGATACGCAGTATTTT

d_call: .
v_call: TRBV4-3
clone_size: few
j_call: TRBJ2-3
cdr3_aa: CASSQDGATSTDTQYF
cdr3_nt: TGCGCCAGCAGCCAAGATGGTGCAACCAGCACAGATACGCAGTATTTT

d_call: TRBD2
v_call: TRBV4-2
clone_size: .
j_call: TRBJ2-1
cdr3_aa: CASSQAREGRYNEQFF
cdr3_nt: TGTGCCAGCAGCCAAGCCCGGGAGGGACGCTACAATGAGCAGTTCTTC

d_call: .
v_call: TRBV20-1
clone_size: .
j_call: TRBJ1-6
cdr3_aa: CSARGVPGSSSPLHF
cdr3_nt: TGCAGTGCTAGAGGCGTTCCAGGGAGTAGCTCACCCCTCCACTTT

d_call: .
v_call: TRBV6-1
clone_size: .
j_call: TRBJ2-5
cdr3_aa: CASKALGETQYF
cdr3_nt: TGTGCCAGCAAAGCCCTGGGAGAGACCCAGTACTTC

d_call: .
v_call: TRBV2
clone_size: .
j_call: TRBJ2-1
cdr3_aa: CASRPGVTYNEQFF
cdr3_nt: TGTGCCAGCAGACCGGGGGTAACCTACAATGAGCAGTTCTTC

d_call: .
v_call: TRBV7-2
clone_size: .
j_call: TRBJ2-5
cdr3_aa: CASTQVQETQYF
cdr3_nt: TGTGCCAGCACGCAGGTCCAAGAGACCCAGTACTTC

d_call: .
v_call: TRBV10-3
clone_size: .
j_call: TRBJ1-2
cdr3_aa: CAISAANGYTF
cdr3_nt: TGTGCCATCAGTGCAGCGAATGGCTACACCTTC

d_call: .
v_call: TRBV6-2/TRBV6-3
clone_size: many
j_call: TRBJ2-7
cdr3_aa: CASSYSTDTPYEQYF
cdr3_nt: TGTGCCAGCAGTTACTCAACAGATACTCCCTACGAGCAGTACTTC

d_call: .
v_call: TRBV7-9
clone_size: .
j_call: TRBJ2-1
cdr3_aa: CASNPTELTYNEQFF
cdr3_nt: TGTGCCAGCAACCCCACAGAGCTTACTTACAATGAGCAGTTCTTC

d_call: .
v_call: TRBV10-3
clone_size: .
j_call: TRBJ2-7
cdr3_aa: CAISVTEVGAQYF
cdr3_nt: TGTGCCATCAGTGTTACAGAAGTCGGCGCGCAGTACTTC

d_call: .
v_call: TRBV9
clone_size: .
j_call: TRBJ2-1
cdr3_aa: CASSVDVGYEQFF
cdr3_nt: TGTGCCAGCAGCGTAGATGTAGGCTATGAGCAGTTCTTC

d_call: .
v_call: TRBV4-1
clone_size: once
j_call: TRBJ2-2
cdr3_aa: CASSPVKGELFF
cdr3_nt: TGCGCCAGCAGCCCAGTGAAAGGGGAGCTGTTTTTT

d_call: TRBD2
v_call: TRBV27
clone_size: few
j_call: TRBJ2-1
cdr3_aa: CASSRTTSPNEQFF
cdr3_nt: TGTGCCAGCAGTCGAACGACTAGCCCGAATGAGCAGTTCTTC

d_call: .
v_call: TRBV29-1
clone_size: .
j_call: TRBJ2-1
cdr3_aa: CSTERGSSYNEQFF
cdr3_nt: TGCAGCACGGAAAGGGGGAGCTCCTACAATGAGCAGTTCTTC

d_call: .
v_call: TRBV2
clone_size: .
j_call: TRBJ2-7
cdr3_aa: CASRIAVTYEQYF
cdr3_nt: TGTGCCAGCAGAATAGCGGTAACCTACGAGCAGTACTTC

d_call: .
v_call: TRBV21-1
clone_size: once
j_call: TRBJ2-6
cdr3_aa: CASSKGWKLSGANALTF
cdr3_nt: TGTGCCAGCAGCAAAGGGTGGAAACTCTCTGGGGCCAACGCCCTGACTTTC

d_call: .
v_call: TRBV20-1
clone_size: .
j_call: TRBJ2-5
cdr3_aa: CSANLIVPETQYF
cdr3_nt: TGCAGTGCTAACTTAATCGTCCCGGAGACCCAGTACTTC

d_call: .
v_call: TRBV6-1
clone_size: .
j_call: TRBJ2-4
cdr3_aa: CASSELTTAKNIQYF
cdr3_nt: TGTGCCAGCAGTGAATTAACAACAGCCAAAAACATTCAGTACTTC

d_call: .
v_call: TRBV5-6
clone_size: .
j_call: TRBJ1-4
cdr3_aa: CASSLGRPFNEKLFF
cdr3_nt: TGTGCCAGCAGCTTGGGACGCCCCTTTAATGAAAAACTGTTTTTT

d_call: .
v_call: TRBV7-2
clone_size: .
j_call: TRBJ1-1
cdr3_aa: CASSVNSPWRAFF
cdr3_nt: TGTGCCAGCAGCGTAAACTCGCCTTGGAGAGCTTTCTTT